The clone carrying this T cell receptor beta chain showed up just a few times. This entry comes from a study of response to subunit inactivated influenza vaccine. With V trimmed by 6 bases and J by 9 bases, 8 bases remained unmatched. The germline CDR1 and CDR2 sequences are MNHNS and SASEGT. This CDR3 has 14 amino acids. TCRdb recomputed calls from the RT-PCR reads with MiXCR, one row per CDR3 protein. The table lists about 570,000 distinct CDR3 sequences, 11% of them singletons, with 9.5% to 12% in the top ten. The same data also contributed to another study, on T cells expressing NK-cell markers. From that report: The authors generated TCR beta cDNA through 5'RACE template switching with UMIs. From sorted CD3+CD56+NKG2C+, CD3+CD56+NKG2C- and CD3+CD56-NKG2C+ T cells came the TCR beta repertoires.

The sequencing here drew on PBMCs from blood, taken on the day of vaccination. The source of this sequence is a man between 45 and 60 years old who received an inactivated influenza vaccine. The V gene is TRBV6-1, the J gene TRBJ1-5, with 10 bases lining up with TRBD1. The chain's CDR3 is CASRKGQGTRPQHF. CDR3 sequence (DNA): TGTGCCAGCAGAAAGGGACAGGGGACGAGGCCCCAGCATTTT.